This T cell receptor beta chain was retrieved from a study of cytomegalovirus exposure and HLA in healthy donors. The primer mix had 60 Vbeta and 13 Jbeta primers. Assay: immunoSEQ multiplex PCR; the TCRdb copy retains only in-frame clones and omits some. The profile covers about 150,000 clones, with 80% to 90% appearing a single time and roughly 2.1% taken by the ten largest. V was trimmed by 2 bases and J by 5 bases, leaving 15 bases between them. CDR1 MNHEY and CDR2 SMNVEV come from the germline V gene (reference sequence). The CDR3 runs 15 residues. This clone was counted between two and nine times. The antigen remains unidentified. Study results and limitations: Later, TCR association rates were found to vary by HLA locus, highest for DRB1 and lowest for HLA-C.

This TCR came from a man younger than 35 in good health and CMV-seronegative. Sample: PBMCs. The J gene is TRBJ1-2, the V gene TRBV27; maybe TRBD1 (5 bases). The CDR3 nucleotides are TGTGCCAGCAGTTTAAATGCTTTGGCAGGGTATGGCTACACCTTC. Translating gives CASSLNALAGYGYTF.